The clone carrying this TCR beta chain was seen only a few times. What it recognizes is unknown. CDR3 size: 15 residues. Germline loops: CDR1 SGHDT, CDR2 YYEEEE. The V gene lost 1 base and the J gene lost 0 bases, with 11 bases spanning the gap. The sample is drawn from a study of cytomegalovirus exposure and HLA in healthy donors. Study-level findings and limits: In a later analysis, CMV-associated beta chains were mostly HLA-associated, it appeared.

PCR primers comprised 60 Vbeta and 13 Jbeta primers. Sequencing used immunoSEQ multiplex PCR; TCRdb keeps in-frame clones, though not all of them. The table records about 94,000 clones, around 73% of them present only once. Sequencing was performed on PBMCs. The receptor's source is a woman in her fifties or sixties in good health and CMV-seronegative. The V gene is TRBV5-6, the J gene TRBJ2-7, with D possibly matching TRBD1 (6 bases). This chain's CDR3 is CASSLFQGHSYEQYF. In nucleotides, the CDR3 is TGTGCCAGCAGCTTGTTTCAGGGACACTCCTACGAGCAGTACTTC. Drawing the rest from reference TRBV5-6 and TRBJ2-7, the complete variable domain is DAGVTQSPTHLIKTRGQQVTLRCSPKSGHDTVSWYQQALGQGPQFIFQYYEEEERQRGNFPDRFSGHQFPNYSSELNVNALLLGDSALYLCASSLFQGHSYEQYFGPGTRLTVT.